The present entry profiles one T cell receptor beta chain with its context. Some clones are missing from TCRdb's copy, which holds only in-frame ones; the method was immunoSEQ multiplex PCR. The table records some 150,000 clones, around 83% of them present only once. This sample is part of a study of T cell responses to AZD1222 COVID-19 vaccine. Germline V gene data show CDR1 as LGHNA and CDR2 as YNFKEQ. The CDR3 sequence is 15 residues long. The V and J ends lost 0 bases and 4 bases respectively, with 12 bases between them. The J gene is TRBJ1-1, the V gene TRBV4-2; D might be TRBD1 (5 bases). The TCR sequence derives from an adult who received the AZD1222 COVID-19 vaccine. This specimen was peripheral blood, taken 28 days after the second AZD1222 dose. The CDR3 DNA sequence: TGTGCCAGCAGCCAAGAGGTAGGGGCTGGCACTGAAGCTTTCTTT. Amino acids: CASSQEVGAGTEAFF.